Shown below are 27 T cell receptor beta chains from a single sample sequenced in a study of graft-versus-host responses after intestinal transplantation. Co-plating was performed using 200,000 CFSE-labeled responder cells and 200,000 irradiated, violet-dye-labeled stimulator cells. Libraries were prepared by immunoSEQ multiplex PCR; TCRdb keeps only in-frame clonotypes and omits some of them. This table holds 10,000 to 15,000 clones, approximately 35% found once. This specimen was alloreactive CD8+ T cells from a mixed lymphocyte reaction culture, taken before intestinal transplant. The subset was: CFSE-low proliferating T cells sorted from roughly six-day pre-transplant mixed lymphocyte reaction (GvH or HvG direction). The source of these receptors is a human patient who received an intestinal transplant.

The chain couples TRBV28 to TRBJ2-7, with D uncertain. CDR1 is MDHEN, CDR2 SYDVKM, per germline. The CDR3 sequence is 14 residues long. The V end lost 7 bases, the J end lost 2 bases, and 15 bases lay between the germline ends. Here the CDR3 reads CASTSWTVTYEQYF. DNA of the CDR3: TGTGCCAGCACCTCCTGGACGGTTACCTACGAGCAGTACTTC.

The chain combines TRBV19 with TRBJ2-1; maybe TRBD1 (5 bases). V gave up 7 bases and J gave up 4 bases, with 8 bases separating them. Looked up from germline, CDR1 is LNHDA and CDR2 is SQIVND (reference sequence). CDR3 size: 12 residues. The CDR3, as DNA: TGTGCCAGTAACCACAGGTACAATGAGCAGTTCTTC. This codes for CASNHRYNEQFF.

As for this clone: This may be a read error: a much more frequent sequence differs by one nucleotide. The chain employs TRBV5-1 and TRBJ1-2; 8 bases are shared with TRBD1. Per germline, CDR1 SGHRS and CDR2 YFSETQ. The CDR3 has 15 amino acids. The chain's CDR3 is CARSLGRQGADGYTF. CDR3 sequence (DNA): TGCGCCCGCAGCTTGGGGAGGCAGGGGGCGGACGGCTACACCTTC.

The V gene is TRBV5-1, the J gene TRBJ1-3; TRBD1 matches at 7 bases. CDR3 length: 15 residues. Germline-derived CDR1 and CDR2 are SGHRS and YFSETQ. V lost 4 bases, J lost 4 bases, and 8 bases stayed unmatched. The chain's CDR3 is CASSAGQFEGNTIYF. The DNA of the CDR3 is TGCGCCAGCAGCGCGGGACAGTTCGAAGGAAACACCATATATTTT.

CDR3 region: CASSQRGTTNEKLFF. The CDR3 nucleotides are TGCGCCAGCAGCCAACGGGGGACAACTAATGAAAAACTGTTTTTT. The chain uses TRBV4-1 and TRBJ1-4, with a weak D call TRBD1 (5 bases). Germline loops: CDR1 MGHRA, CDR2 YSYEKL. Trimming removed 2 bases at V and 0 bases at J, with 7 bases between. The length of the CDR3 is 15 residues.

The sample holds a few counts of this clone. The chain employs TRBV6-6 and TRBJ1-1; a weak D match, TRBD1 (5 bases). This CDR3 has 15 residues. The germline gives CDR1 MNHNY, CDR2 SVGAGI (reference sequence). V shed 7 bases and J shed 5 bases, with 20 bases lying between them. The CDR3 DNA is TGTGCCAGCAAGCGCGGGGCAACGGGGAGTACTGAAGCTTTCTTT. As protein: CASKRGATGSTEAFF.

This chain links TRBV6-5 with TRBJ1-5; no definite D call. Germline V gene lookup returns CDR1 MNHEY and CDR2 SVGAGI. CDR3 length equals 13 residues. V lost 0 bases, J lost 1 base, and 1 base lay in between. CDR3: CASSYSSNQPQHF. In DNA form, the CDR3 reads TGTGCCAGCAGTTACTCCAGCAATCAGCCCCAGCATTTT.

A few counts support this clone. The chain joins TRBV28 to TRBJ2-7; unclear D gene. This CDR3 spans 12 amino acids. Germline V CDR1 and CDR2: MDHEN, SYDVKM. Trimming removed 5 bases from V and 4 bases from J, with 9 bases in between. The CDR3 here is CASSIWEYEQYF. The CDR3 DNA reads TGTGCCAGCAGTATTTGGGAATACGAGCAGTACTTC.

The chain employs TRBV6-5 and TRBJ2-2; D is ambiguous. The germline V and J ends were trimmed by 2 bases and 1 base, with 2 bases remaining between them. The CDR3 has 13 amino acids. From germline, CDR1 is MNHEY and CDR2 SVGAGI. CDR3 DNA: TGTGCCAGCAGTTACCAGAACACCGGGGAGCTGTTTTTT. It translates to CASSYQNTGELFF.

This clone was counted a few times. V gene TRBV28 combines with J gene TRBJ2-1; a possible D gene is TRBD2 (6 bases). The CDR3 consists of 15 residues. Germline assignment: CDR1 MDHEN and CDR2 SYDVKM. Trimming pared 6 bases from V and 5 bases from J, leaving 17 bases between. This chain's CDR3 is CASSLATSPHNEQFF. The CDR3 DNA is TGTGCCAGCAGCCTCGCGACTAGTCCCCACAATGAGCAGTTCTTC.

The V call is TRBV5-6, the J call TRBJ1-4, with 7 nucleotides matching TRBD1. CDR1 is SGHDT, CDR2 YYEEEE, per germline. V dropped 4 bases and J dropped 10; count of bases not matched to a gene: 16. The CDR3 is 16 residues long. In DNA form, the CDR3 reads TGTGCCAGCAGCCAAGCTAACACGCAGGGGGTCGGAAAACTGTTTTTT. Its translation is CASSQANTQGVGKLFF.

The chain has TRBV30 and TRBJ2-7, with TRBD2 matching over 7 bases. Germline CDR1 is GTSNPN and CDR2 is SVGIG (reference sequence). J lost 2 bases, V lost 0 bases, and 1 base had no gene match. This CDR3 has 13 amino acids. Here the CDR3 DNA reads TGTGCCTGGAGTGTAGGACTAGCCTACGAGCAGTACTTC. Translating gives CAWSVGLAYEQYF.

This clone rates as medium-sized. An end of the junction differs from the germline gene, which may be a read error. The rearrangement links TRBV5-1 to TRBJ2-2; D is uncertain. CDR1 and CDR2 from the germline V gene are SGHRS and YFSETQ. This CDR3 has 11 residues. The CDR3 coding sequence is TGCGCCAGCAGTTTGGCCGGGGAGCTGTTTTTT. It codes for CASSLAGELFF.

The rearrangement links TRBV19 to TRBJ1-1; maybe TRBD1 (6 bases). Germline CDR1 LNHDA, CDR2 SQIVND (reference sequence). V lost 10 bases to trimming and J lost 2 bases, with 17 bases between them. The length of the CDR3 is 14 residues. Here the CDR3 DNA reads TGTGCCACCCGTTTAGGGGGACCAAACACTGAAGCTTTCTTT. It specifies CATRLGGPNTEAFF.

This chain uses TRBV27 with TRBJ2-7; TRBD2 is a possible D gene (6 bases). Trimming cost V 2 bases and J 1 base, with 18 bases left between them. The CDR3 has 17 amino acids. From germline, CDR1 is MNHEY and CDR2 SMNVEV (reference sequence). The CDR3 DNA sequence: TGTGCCAGCAGTTTACTCGGTGTTGCGGGGCCTTCCTACGAGCAGTACTTC. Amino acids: CASSLLGVAGPSYEQYF.

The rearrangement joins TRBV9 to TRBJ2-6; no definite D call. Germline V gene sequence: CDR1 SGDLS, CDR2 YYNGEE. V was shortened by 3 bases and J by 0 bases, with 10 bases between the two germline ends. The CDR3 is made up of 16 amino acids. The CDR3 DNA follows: TGTGCCAGCAGCGACCCCCACCCCTCTGGGGCCAACGTCCTGACTTTC. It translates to CASSDPHPSGANVLTF.

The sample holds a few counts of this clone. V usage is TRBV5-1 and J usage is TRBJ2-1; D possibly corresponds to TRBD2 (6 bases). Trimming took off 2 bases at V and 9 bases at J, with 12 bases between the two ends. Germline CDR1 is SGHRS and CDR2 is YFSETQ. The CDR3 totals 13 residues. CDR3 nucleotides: TGCGCCAGCAGCTTCGGCGCGGGAACTGAGCAGTTCTTC. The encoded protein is CASSFGAGTEQFF.

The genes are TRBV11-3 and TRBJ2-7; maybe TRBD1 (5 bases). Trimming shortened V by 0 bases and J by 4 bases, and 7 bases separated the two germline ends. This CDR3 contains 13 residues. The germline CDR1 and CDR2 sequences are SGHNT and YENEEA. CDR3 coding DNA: TGTGCCAGCAGCTTAGACCCAGGGTACGAGCAGTACTTC. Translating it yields CASSLDPGYEQYF.

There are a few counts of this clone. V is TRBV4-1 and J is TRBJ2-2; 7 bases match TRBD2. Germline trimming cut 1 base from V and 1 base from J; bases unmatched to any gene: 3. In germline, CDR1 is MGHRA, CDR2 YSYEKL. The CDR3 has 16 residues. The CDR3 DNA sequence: TGCGCCAGCAGCCAAGTCCCTAGCGGGAACACCGGGGAGCTGTTTTTT. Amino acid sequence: CASSQVPSGNTGELFF.

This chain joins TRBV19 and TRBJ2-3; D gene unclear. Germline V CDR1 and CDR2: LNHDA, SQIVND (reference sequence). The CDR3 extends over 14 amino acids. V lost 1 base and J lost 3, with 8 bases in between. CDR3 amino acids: CASSIGSGTDTQYF. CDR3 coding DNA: TGTGCCAGTAGTATAGGTAGTGGGACAGATACGCAGTATTTT.

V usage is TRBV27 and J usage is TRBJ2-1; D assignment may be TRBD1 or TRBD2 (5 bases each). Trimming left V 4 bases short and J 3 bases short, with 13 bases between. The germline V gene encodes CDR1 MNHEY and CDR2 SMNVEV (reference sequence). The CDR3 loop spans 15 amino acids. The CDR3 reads CASSSLGTLYNEQFF. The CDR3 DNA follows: TGTGCCAGCAGTTCCCTAGGGACCCTCTACAATGAGCAGTTCTTC.

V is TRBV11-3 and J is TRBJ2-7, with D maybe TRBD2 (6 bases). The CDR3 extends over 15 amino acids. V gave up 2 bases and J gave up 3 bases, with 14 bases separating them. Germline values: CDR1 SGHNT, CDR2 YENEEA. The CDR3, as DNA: TGTGCCAGCAGCTTATGGCCCCGGAGGGACTACGAGCAGTACTTC. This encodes CASSLWPRRDYEQYF. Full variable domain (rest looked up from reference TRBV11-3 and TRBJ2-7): EAGVVQSPRYKIIEKKQPVAFWCNPISGHNTLYWYLQNLGQGPELLIRYENEEAVDDSQLPKDRFSAERLKGVDSTLKIQPAELGDSAVYLCASSLWPRRDYEQYFGPGTRLTVT.

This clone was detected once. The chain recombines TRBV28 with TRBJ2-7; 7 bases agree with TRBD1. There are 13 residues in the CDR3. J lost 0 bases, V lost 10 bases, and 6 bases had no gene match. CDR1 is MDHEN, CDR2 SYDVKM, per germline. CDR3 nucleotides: TGTGCCATCAGGGACAGACACTCCTACGAGCAGTACTTC. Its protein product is CAIRDRHSYEQYF.

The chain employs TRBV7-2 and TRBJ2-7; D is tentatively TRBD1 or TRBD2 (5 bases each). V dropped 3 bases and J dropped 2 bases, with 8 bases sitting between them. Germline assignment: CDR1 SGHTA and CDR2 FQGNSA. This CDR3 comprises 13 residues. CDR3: CASSFRDAYEQYF. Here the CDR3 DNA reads TGTGCCAGCAGCTTCAGGGACGCCTACGAGCAGTACTTC.

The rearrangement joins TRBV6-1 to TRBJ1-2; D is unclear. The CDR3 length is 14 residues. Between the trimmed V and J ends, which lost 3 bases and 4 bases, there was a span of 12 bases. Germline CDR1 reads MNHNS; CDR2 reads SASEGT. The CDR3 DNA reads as TGTGCCAGCAGTGACTACCCCGAGATCTATGGCTACACCTTC. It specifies CASSDYPEIYGYTF.

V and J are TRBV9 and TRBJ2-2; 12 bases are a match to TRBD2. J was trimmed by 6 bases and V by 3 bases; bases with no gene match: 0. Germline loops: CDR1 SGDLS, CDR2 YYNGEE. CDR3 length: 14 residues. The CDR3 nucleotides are TGTGCCAGCAGCGGACTAGCGGGAGCCGGGGAGCTGTTTTTT. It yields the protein CASSGLAGAGELFF.

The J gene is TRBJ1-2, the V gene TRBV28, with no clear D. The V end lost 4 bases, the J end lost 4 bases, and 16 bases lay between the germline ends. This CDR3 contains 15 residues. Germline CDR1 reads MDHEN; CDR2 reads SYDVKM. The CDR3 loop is CASSSTVTGSYGYTF. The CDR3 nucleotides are TGTGCCAGCAGTTCGACGGTAACCGGGAGCTATGGCTACACCTTC.